Sequencing of this TCR beta chain was carried out in a study of tumor-infiltrating lymphocytes in primary liver carcinoma. cDNA specific to TCR beta was made from approximately 500 ng of total RNA, with a constant-region primer employed for priming. Investigators got TCR beta libraries out of three nested multiplex PCR rounds, done with slightly modified ARM-PCR. Use of TRBV1-TRBV30 forward primers with a C-beta reverse primer characterized the first two PCR rounds, which lasted roughly 11 cycles each. A single record per CDR3 protein comes from TCRdb applying MiXCR to the multiplex PCR reads. Of around 21,000 distinct CDR3 sequences in the sample, approximately 70% are singletons; the top ten hold 41%. The approximately 17-34 mg bulk tissue piece was not sorted before simultaneous RNA and DNA extraction. Tumor samples each held over 75% viable tumor cells. This clonotype was picked up many times. Antigen specificity is unknown.

The germline gives CDR1 SGHVS, CDR2 FNYEAQ. CDR3 length: 16 amino acids. V was trimmed by 1 base and J by 9 bases, leaving 19 bases between them. Notes on the study in general: There were only about 7.5-24% of top clones found in all five tumor regions.

Specimen: liver tumor tissue from sampling region 1. Subset: tumor region T1, superior pole. The V call is TRBV7-6, the J call TRBJ2-1, with a tentative D call TRBD2 (6 bases). This receptor was taken from a man aged 35-49 years with primary liver carcinoma and hepatitis B virus infection. The CDR3 loop is CASSLVADYSRSEQFF. DNA for the CDR3: TGTGCCAGCAGCTTAGTAGCGGACTACTCGAGAAGTGAGCAGTTCTTC. Using reference TRBV7-6 and TRBJ2-1 for the parts outside the CDR3, the full variable domain is GAGVSQSPRYKVTKRGQDVALRCDPISGHVSLYWYRQALGQGPEFLTYFNYEAQQDKSGLPNDRFSAERPEGSISTLTIQRTEQRDSAMYRCASSLVADYSRSEQFFGPGTRLTVL.